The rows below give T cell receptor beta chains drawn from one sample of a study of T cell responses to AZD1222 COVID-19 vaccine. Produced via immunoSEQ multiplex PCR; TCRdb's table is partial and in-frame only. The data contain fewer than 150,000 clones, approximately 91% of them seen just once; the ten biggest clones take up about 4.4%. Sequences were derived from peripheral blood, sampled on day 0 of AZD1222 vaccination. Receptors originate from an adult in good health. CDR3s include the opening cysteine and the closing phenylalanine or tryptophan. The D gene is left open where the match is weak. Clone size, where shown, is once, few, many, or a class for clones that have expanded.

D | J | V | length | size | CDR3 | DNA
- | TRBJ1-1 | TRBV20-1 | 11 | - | CSARENTEAFF | TGCAGTGCTAGGGAGAACACTGAAGCTTTCTTT
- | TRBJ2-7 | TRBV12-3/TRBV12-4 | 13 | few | CASSLADYLEQYF | TGTGCCAGCAGTTTAGCGGATTATTTGGAGCAGTACTTC
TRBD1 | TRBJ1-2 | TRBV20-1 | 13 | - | CSASGTGSFGYTF | TGCAGTGCTAGTGGGACAGGGTCTTTTGGCTACACCTTC
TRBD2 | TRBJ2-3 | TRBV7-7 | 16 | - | CASSLRRGGPTDTQYF | TGTGCTAGCAGCCTACGGCGGGGGGGCCCCACAGATACGCAGTATTTT
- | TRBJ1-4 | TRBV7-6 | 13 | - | CASSLVSGEKLFF | TGTGCCAGCAGCTTAGTATCAGGAGAAAAACTGTTTTTT
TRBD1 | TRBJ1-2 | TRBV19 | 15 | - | CASSRDRGSNYGYTF | TGTGCCAGTAGTCGGGACAGGGGGTCCAACTATGGCTACACCTTC
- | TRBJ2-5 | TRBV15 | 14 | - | CATSRDPLLETQYF | TGTGCCACCAGCAGAGATCCCCTGCTAGAGACCCAGTACTTC
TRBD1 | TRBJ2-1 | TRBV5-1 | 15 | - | CASSPSTGSSGEQFF | TGCGCCAGCAGCCCTTCGACAGGGTCCTCGGGTGAGCAGTTCTTC
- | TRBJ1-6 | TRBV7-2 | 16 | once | CASTETGTRNNSPLHF | TGTGCCAGCACCGAGACCGGGACAAGAAATAATTCACCCCTCCACTTT
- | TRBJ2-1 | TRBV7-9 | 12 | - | CASSSAGNEQFF | TGTGCCAGCAGCTCAGCGGGCAATGAGCAGTTCTTC
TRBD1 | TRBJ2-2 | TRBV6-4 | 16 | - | CASSETTGTGTGELFF | TGTGCCAGCAGTGAGACGACAGGGACCGGCACCGGGGAGCTGTTTTTT
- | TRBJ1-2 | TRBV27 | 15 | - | CASRERGALRDGYTF | TGTGCCAGCAGGGAGAGGGGGGCGTTAAGGGATGGCTACACCTTC
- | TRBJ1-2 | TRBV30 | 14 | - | CAWREPGTNYGYTF | TGTGCCTGGAGGGAACCCGGGACCAACTATGGCTACACCTTC
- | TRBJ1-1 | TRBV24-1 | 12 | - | CATSDLRGEAFF | TGTGCCACCAGTGATTTGCGGGGTGAAGCTTTCTTT
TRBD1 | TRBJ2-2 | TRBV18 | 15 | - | CASSNRQGDTGELFF | TGTGCCAGCTCTAATCGACAGGGCGACACCGGGGAGCTGTTTTTT
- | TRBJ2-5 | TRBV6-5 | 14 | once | CASSYGFLRETQYF | TGTGCCAGCAGTTACGGCTTCCTACGCGAGACCCAGTACTTC
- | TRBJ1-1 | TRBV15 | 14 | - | CATSSGTRGTEAFF | TGTGCCACCAGCAGCGGGACGAGGGGGACTGAAGCTTTCTTT
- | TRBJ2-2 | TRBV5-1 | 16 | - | CASSSTGNPNTGELFF | TGCGCCAGCAGCTCTACCGGGAACCCGAACACCGGGGAGCTGTTTTTT
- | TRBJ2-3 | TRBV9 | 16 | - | CASGKAPPSSTDTQYF | TGTGCCAGCGGAAAGGCTCCACCTTCTAGCACAGATACGCAGTATTTT
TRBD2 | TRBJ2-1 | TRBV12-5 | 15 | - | CASGLIAGGSNEQFF | TGTGCTAGTGGTCTAATAGCGGGAGGATCAAATGAGCAGTTCTTC
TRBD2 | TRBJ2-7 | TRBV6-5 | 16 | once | CASSYSSLAGTYEQYF | TGTGCCAGCAGTTACTCTTCACTAGCGGGAACTTACGAGCAGTACTTC